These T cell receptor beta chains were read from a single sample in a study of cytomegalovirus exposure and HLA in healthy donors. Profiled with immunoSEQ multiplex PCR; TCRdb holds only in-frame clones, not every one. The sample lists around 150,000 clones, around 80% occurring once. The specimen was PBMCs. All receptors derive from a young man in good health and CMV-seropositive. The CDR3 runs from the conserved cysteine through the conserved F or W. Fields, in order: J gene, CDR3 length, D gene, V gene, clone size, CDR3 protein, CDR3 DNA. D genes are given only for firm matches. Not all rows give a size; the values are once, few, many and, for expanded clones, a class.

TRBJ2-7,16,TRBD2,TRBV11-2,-,CASSPRLARKTYEQYF,TGTGCCAGCAGCCCCAGACTAGCACGTAAAACCTACGAGCAGTACTTC
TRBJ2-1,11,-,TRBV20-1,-,CSAGTSYEQFF,TGCAGTGCTGGAACTAGCTATGAGCAGTTCTTC
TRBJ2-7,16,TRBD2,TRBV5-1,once,CASSLGGLADVYEQYF,TGCGCCAGCAGCTTGGGGGGACTAGCGGACGTCTACGAGCAGTACTTC
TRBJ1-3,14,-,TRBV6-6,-,CASSQSGGRNTIYF,TGTGCCAGCAGCCAGTCCGGGGGGAGAAACACCATATATTTT
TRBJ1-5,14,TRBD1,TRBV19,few,CASSWTGADQPQHF,TGTGCCAGTAGTTGGACAGGGGCGGATCAGCCCCAGCATTTT
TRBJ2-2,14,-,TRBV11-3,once,CASSRRDKTGELFF,TGTGCCAGCAGCCGTCGGGACAAAACCGGGGAGCTGTTTTTT
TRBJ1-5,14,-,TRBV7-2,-,CASSFSGDNQPQHF,TGTGCCAGCAGCTTTTCAGGGGACAATCAGCCCCAGCATTTT
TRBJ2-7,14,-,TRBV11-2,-,CASSSTRVTYEQYF,TGTGCCAGCAGCTCGACTCGGGTAACCTACGAGCAGTACTTC
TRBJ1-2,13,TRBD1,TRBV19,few,CASSSWAGGGYTF,TGTGCCAGTAGTTCTTGGGCAGGGGGTGGCTACACCTTC
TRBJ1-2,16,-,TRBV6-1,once,CASSEGGTSSIYGYTF,TGTGCCAGCAGTGAAGGAGGTACCAGTTCCATCTATGGCTACACCTTC
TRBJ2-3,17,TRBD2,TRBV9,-,CASSVFTGLAGTDTQYF,TGTGCCAGCAGCGTCTTTACCGGACTAGCGGGCACAGATACGCAGTATTTT
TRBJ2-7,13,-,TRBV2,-,CASAVRQIYEQYF,TGTGCCAGCGCCGTGCGACAGATCTACGAGCAGTACTTC
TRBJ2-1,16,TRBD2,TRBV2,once,CASRGTSGSSYNEQFF,TGTGCCAGCAGGGGGACTAGCGGGAGCTCCTACAATGAGCAGTTCTTC
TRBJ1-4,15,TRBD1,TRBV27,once,CASSPHRGINEKLFF,TGTGCCAGCAGTCCCCACAGGGGTATTAATGAAAAACTGTTTTTT
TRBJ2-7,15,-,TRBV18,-,CASSLGGLAGNEQYF,TGTGCCAGCTCCCTTGGAGGTTTGGCGGGAAACGAGCAGTACTTC
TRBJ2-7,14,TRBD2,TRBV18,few,CASSPTSGTGEQYF,TGTGCCAGCTCACCGACTAGCGGCACGGGGGAGCAGTACTTC
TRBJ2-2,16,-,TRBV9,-,CASSVVASVSTGELFF,TGTGCCAGCAGCGTAGTGGCTAGCGTAAGCACCGGGGAGCTGTTTTTT
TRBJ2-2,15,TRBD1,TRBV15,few,CATSRDNQGAGELFF,TGTGCCACCAGCAGAGATAACCAGGGGGCCGGGGAGCTGTTTTTT
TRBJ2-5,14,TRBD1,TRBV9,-,CASSVGQGAETQYF,TGTGCCAGCAGCGTAGGACAGGGGGCAGAGACCCAGTACTTC
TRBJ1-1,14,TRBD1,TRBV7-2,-,CASSLSTGDTEAFF,TGTGCCAGCAGCCTATCGACAGGGGACACTGAAGCTTTCTTT
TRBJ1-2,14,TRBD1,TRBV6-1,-,CASSMGQGGYGYTF,TGTGCCAGCAGTATGGGACAGGGGGGCTATGGCTACACCTTC
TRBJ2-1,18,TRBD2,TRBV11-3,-,CASSLDRWGTRLYNEQFF,TGTGCCAGCAGCCTAGATAGGTGGGGGACTAGGTTGTACAATGAGCAGTTCTTC
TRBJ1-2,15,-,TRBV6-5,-,CASSPGTKKNYGYTF,TGTGCCAGCAGTCCCGGGACAAAGAAGAACTATGGCTACACCTTC
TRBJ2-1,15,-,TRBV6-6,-,CASSPTGSSYNEQFF,TGTGCCAGCAGCCCCACCGGTAGCTCCTACAATGAGCAGTTCTTC
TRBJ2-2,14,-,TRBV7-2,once,CASSSHPSMGELFF,TGTGCCAGCAGCTCCCATCCCAGTATGGGGGAGCTGTTTTTT
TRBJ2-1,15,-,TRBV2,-,CASSEALLGADEQFF,TGTGCCAGCAGTGAAGCGCTTCTAGGGGCTGATGAGCAGTTCTTC
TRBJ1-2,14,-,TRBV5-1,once,CASSPDQGHYGYTF,TGCGCCAGCAGCCCGGACCAGGGCCACTATGGCTACACCTTC
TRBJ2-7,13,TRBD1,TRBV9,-,CASSVGAGGEQYF,TGTGCCAGCAGCGTAGGGGCAGGGGGCGAGCAGTACTTC
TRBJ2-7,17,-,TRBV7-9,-,CASVRDTLGEGNYEQYF,TGTGCCAGCGTTAGGGACACCTTGGGAGAGGGGAACTACGAGCAGTACTTC
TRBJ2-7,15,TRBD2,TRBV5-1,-,CASSQDFGGRHEQYF,TGCGCCAGCAGCCAGGATTTTGGCGGGAGGCACGAGCAGTACTTC
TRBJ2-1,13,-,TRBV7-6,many,CASSLGQYNEQFF,TGTGCCAGCAGCTTAGGACAGTACAATGAGCAGTTCTTC
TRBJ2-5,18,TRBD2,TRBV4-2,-,CASSQVTGTSGLQETQYF,TGTGCCAGCAGCCAAGTGACGGGGACTAGCGGATTACAAGAGACCCAGTACTTC
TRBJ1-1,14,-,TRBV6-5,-,CASSYSLGNTEAFF,TGTGCCAGCAGTTACTCGCTGGGCAACACTGAAGCTTTCTTT
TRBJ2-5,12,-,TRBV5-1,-,CASSLGQTTQYF,TGCGCCAGCAGCTTGGGACAGACTACCCAGTACTTC
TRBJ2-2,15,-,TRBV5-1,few,CASSADRPNTGELFF,TGCGCCAGCAGCGCCGACAGACCGAACACCGGGGAGCTGTTTTTT
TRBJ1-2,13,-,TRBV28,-,CASSLSRNYGYTF,TGTGCCAGCAGTTTGTCCAGGAACTATGGCTACACCTTC
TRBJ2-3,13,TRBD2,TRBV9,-,CASSREGRDTQYF,TGTGCCAGCAGCAGGGAGGGCCGAGATACGCAGTATTTT
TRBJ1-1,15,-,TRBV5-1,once,CASSSTVGPNTEAFF,TGCGCCAGCAGTTCAACAGTGGGTCCCAACACTGAAGCTTTCTTT
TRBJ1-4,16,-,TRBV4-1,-,CASSQEGPGSNEKLFF,TGCGCCAGCAGCCAAGAAGGTCCAGGGTCTAATGAAAAACTGTTTTTT
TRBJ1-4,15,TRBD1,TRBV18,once,CASSPSKGANEKLFF,TGTGCCAGCTCACCATCGAAGGGGGCAAATGAAAAACTGTTTTTT
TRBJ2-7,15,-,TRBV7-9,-,CASSFQGSPSYEQYF,TGTGCCAGCAGCTTTCAGGGAAGTCCCTCCTACGAGCAGTACTTC
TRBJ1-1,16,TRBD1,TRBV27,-,CASSPWTGNVNTEAFF,TGTGCCAGCAGTCCATGGACAGGGAATGTGAACACTGAAGCTTTCTTT
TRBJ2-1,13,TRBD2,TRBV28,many,CASSLAGGNEQFF,TGTGCCAGCAGTTTAGCGGGGGGGAATGAGCAGTTCTTC
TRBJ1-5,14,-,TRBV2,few,CASSTTGLNQPQHF,TGTGCCAGCAGTACTACAGGGCTTAATCAGCCCCAGCATTTT
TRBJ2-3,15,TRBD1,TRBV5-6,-,CASSLETGLTDTQYF,TGTGCCAGCAGCTTGGAGACAGGGCTCACAGATACGCAGTATTTT
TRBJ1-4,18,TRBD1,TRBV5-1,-,CASSSLLGTGGPNEKLFF,TGCGCCAGCAGCTCACTATTAGGGACAGGGGGCCCTAATGAAAAACTGTTTTTT
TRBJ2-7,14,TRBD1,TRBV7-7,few,CASSPSTGVSEQYF,TGTGCCAGCAGTCCTTCGACAGGGGTTTCCGAGCAGTACTTC
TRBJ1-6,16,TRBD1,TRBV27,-,CASSSAGQGRAPPLHF,TGTGCCAGCAGTTCAGCCGGACAGGGGAGGGCTCCACCCCTCCACTTT
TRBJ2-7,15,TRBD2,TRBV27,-,CASSGSLAGVYEQYF,TGTGCCAGCAGTGGATCCTTAGCGGGAGTCTACGAGCAGTACTTC
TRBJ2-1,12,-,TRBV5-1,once,CASSPQGFEQFF,TGCGCCAGCAGTCCCCAGGGGTTTGAGCAGTTCTTC
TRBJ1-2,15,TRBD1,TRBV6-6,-,CASSRRDRGVYGYTF,TGTGCCAGCAGTCGCCGGGACAGGGGTGTCTATGGCTACACCTTC
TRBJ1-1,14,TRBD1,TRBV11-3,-,CASSYGTGRTEAFF,TGTGCCAGCAGCTACGGGACAGGGAGGACTGAAGCTTTCTTT
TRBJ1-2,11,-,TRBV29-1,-,CSVVDSYGYTF,TGCAGCGTGGTTGACAGCTATGGCTACACCTTC
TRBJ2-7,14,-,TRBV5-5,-,CASSLTGSSYEQYF,TGTGCCAGCAGCTTGACAGGTTCCTCCTACGAGCAGTACTTC
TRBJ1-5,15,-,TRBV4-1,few,CASSQTIQGGQPQHF,TGCGCCAGCAGCCAAACCATACAGGGTGGGCAGCCCCAGCATTTT
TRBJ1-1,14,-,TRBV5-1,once,CASSGGTANTEAFF,TGCGCCAGCAGCGGAGGGACGGCGAACACTGAAGCTTTCTTT
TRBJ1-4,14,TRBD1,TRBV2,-,CASRRDRGDEKLFF,TGTGCCAGCAGGAGGGACAGGGGGGACGAAAAACTGTTTTTT
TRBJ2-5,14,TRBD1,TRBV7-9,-,CASSVDRARETQYF,TGTGCCAGCAGCGTCGACAGGGCCCGGGAGACCCAGTACTTC
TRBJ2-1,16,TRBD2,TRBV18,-,CASSPILGLRNNEQFF,TGTGCCAGCTCACCAATCTTGGGACTACGCAACAATGAGCAGTTCTTC
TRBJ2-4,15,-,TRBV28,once,CASSLERRAKNIQYF,TGTGCCAGCAGTTTAGAAAGGAGGGCCAAAAACATTCAGTACTTC